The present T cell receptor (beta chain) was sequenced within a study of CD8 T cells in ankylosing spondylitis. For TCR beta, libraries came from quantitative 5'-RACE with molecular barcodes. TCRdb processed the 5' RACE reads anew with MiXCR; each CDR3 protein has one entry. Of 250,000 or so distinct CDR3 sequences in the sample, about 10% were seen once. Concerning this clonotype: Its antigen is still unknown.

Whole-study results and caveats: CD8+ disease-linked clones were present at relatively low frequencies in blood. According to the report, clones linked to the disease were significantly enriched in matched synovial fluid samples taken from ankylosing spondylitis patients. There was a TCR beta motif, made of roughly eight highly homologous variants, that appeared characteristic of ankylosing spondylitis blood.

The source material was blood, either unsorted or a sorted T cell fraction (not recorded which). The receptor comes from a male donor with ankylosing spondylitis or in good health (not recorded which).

CDR3 DNA: TGTGCCAGCACCGGGAGAGGGACAGGGGGTCAGCGCACAGATACGCAGTATTTT. This codes for CASTGRGTGGQRTDTQYF. V is TRBV13 and J is TRBJ2-3, with TRBD1 matching over 11 bases. The CDR3 extends over 18 amino acids. V shed 7 bases and J 1 base; nucleotides not matched to a gene: 13. CDR1 PRHDT and CDR2 FYEKMQ come from the germline V gene (reference sequence). The full variable domain, with the rest looked up from reference TRBV13 and TRBJ2-3, is AAGVIQSPRHLIKEKRETATLKCYPIPRHDTVYWYQQGPGQDPQFLISFYEKMQSDKGSIPDRFSAQQFSDYHSELNMSSLELGDSALYFCASTGRGTGGQRTDTQYFGPGTRLTVL.